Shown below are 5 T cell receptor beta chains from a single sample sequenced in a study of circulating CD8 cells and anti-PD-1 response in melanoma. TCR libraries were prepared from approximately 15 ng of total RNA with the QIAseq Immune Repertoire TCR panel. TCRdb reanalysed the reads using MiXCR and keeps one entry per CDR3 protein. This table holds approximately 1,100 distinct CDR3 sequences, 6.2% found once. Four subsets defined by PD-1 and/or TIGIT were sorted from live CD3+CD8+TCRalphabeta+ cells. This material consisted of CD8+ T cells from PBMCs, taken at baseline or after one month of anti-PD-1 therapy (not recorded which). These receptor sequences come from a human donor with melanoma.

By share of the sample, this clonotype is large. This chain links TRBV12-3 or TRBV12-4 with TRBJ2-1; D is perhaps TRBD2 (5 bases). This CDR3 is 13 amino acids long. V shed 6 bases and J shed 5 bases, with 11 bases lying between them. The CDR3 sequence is CASRRSGNNEQFF. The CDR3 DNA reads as TGTGCCAGCAGGCGGAGCGGAAACAATGAGCAGTTCTTC.

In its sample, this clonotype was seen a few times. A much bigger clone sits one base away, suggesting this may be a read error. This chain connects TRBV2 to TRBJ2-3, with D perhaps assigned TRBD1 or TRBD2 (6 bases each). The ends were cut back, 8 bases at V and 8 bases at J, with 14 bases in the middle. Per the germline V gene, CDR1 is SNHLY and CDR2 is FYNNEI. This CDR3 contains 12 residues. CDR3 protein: CASWGAEGTQYF. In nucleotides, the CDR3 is TGTGCCAGCTGGGGGGCCGAAGGTACGCAGTATTTT.

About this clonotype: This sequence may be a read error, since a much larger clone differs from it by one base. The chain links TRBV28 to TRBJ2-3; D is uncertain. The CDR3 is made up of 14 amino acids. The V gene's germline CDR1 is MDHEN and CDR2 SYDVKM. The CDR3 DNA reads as TGTGCCAGCAATTTATCACTGGCCACAGATACGCAGTATTTT. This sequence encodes CASNLSLATDTQYF.

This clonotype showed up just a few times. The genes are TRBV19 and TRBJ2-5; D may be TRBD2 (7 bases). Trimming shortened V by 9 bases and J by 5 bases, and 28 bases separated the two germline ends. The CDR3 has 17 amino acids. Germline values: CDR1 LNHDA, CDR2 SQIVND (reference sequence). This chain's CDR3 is CASKGVGGLYGGETQYF. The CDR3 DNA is TGTGCCAGCAAGGGCGTCGGGGGGCTTTACGGTGGGGAGACCCAGTACTTC.

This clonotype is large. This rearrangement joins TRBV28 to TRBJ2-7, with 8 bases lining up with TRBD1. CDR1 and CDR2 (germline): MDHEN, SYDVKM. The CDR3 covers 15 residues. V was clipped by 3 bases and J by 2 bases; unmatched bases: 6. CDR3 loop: CASSFGQGSTYEQYF. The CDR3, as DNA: TGTGCCAGCAGTTTTGGACAGGGAAGCACCTACGAGCAGTACTTC.